This T cell receptor (beta chain) came from a study of identical twins. One entry per CDR3 protein, called by TCRdb with MiXCR from the 5' RACE reads. This table has 750,000 to 950,000 distinct CDR3 sequences, around 12% appearing once. This clonotype was detected many times. The CDR3 is 14 residues long. V lost 3 bases and J lost 3, with 11 bases in between. The same sample was also used in a study of yellow fever vaccine responses in identical twins.

The clonotype was recovered from a woman in her late teens or twenties in good health. This sequence joins TRBV12-3 or TRBV12-4 and TRBJ1-1; D gene ambiguous. Sequenced material: PBMCs. CDR3 region: CASSFFRGDTEAFF. In DNA form, the CDR3 reads TGTGCCAGCAGTTTCTTTCGCGGGGACACTGAAGCTTTCTTT.